Listed below are T cell receptor beta chains from one sample, sequenced in a study of cytomegalovirus exposure and HLA in healthy donors. Libraries were prepared by immunoSEQ multiplex PCR; TCRdb keeps only in-frame clonotypes and omits some of them. The table has about 150,000 clones, roughly 77% seen once. The sequenced sample consisted of PBMCs. These receptors came from a male donor in good health and CMV-seronegative. CDR3s include the opening cysteine and the closing phenylalanine or tryptophan. The D gene is left open where the match is weak. Some rows have no size entry. The others give once, few or many, or a class for an expanded clone.

V	J	length	D	size	DNA	CDR3
TRBV7-2	TRBJ1-2	12	.	.	TGTGCCAGCAGCCCAGGGGTACGTGGCTACACCTTC	CASSPGVRGYTF
TRBV29-1	TRBJ2-6	16	TRBD1	.	TGCAGCGTTAGGGACAGGGAAGCCTCTGGGGCCAACGTCCTGACTTTC	CSVRDREASGANVLTF
TRBV7-2	TRBJ1-1	14	TRBD1	few	TGTGCCAGCAGCTTCCGACAGGGAACCACTGAAGCTTTCTTT	CASSFRQGTTEAFF
TRBV7-9	TRBJ1-1	18	.	.	TGTGCCAGCAGCTTTCCAAGGGGGAGGGGCTATGGGGACACTGAAGCTTTCTTT	CASSFPRGRGYGDTEAFF
TRBV7-2	TRBJ2-3	13	.	.	TGTGCCAGCAGCCTCACGGGACAAAATACGCAGTATTTT	CASSLTGQNTQYF
TRBV9	TRBJ2-7	15	TRBD1	.	TGTGCCAGCAGCGTCCGGGACAGGGGTATCCACGAGCAGTACTTC	CASSVRDRGIHEQYF
TRBV6-5	TRBJ2-3	15	TRBD1	.	TGTGCCAGCAGTTACCGGACAGGGCACACAGATACGCAGTATTTT	CASSYRTGHTDTQYF
TRBV27	TRBJ1-1	15	TRBD1	.	TGTGCCAGCAGTCTATTCGGACAGGGGAACACTGAAGCTTTCTTT	CASSLFGQGNTEAFF
TRBV5-4	TRBJ1-2	15	TRBD1	many	TGTGCCAGCAGCTCCGGGACAGCCCCGTCCTATGGCTACACCTTC	CASSSGTAPSYGYTF
TRBV14	TRBJ2-7	13	TRBD1	.	TGTGCCAGCAGCCGGGACAGCCTCTACGAGCAGTACTTC	CASSRDSLYEQYF
TRBV29-1	TRBJ2-1	15	TRBD2	.	TGCAGCGTCCTAGGTACTAGCGGGAGTAGGGATGAGCAGTTCTTC	CSVLGTSGSRDEQFF
TRBV5-1	TRBJ2-5	15	.	once	TGCGCCAGCAGCTTTAGCGGAGAGTACCAAGAGACCCAGTACTTC	CASSFSGEYQETQYF
TRBV10-2	TRBJ2-7	13	TRBD2	.	TGCGCCATCCAGCGGGAGAGCTCCTACGAGCAGTACTTC	CAIQRESSYEQYF
TRBV5-1	TRBJ1-5	15	TRBD1	.	TGCGCCAGCAGTCTGGGACAGGGGGGTGATCAGCCCCAGCATTTT	CASSLGQGGDQPQHF
TRBV6-5	TRBJ1-6	14	TRBD1	.	TGTGCCAGCAAGTTACAGGGGAATAATTCACCCCTCCACTTT	CASKLQGNNSPLHF
TRBV11-2	TRBJ2-3	14	.	.	TGTGCCAGCAGCTTAGATCAGGTTAGAGATACGCAGTATTTT	CASSLDQVRDTQYF
TRBV9	TRBJ1-3	14	.	few	TGTGCCAGCAGCCCACAGGGAACTCGAAACACCATATATTTT	CASSPQGTRNTIYF
TRBV27	TRBJ1-2	17	TRBD1	once	TGTGCCAGCAGTCCCGGGACAGGGACCCCAGCTAACTATGGCTACACCTTC	CASSPGTGTPANYGYTF
TRBV7-8	TRBJ1-5	14	TRBD1	.	TGTGCCAGCAGCCGCATACAGGGGAATCAGCCCCAGCATTTT	CASSRIQGNQPQHF
TRBV9	TRBJ2-7	15	TRBD2	few	TGTGCCAGCAGCGTAGGGGGAGGGAACAACTACGAGCAGTACTTC	CASSVGGGNNYEQYF
TRBV18	TRBJ1-2	16	.	.	TGTGCCAGCTCACCACCGGTGGAGGGAGATGGGTTTGGCTACACCTTC	CASSPPVEGDGFGYTF
TRBV9	TRBJ2-6	20	.	.	TGTGCCAGCAGCGTAGCGGGCTGGGGCTTATCCGAGGCTGGGGCCAACGGCCTGACTTTC	CASSVAGWGLSEAGANGLTF
TRBV5-1	TRBJ2-1	16	TRBD2	.	TGCGCCAGCTCCAGGGAGAAGACTAGCGGAGGGAATGAGCAGTTCTTC	CASSREKTSGGNEQFF
TRBV19	TRBJ1-2	14	.	.	TGTGCCAGTAGTATTCAAGCATCTAACTATGGCTACACCTTC	CASSIQASNYGYTF
TRBV29-1	TRBJ1-3	13	TRBD1	.	TGCAGCGTGCGGGACAGGGGAGGAAACACCATATATTTT	CSVRDRGGNTIYF
TRBV15	TRBJ1-1	15	TRBD1	.	TGTGCCACCAGCCCCTGGGGACAGACGAACACTGAAGCTTTCTTT	CATSPWGQTNTEAFF
TRBV13	TRBJ1-1	17	.	once	TGTGCCAGCAGCTTAGGCCGTACTGCCCCCTGGGCCACTGAAGCTTTCTTT	CASSLGRTAPWATEAFF
TRBV29-1	TRBJ2-3	13	.	once	TGCAGCGTTCATAGAATCGGGGCAGATACGCAGTATTTT	CSVHRIGADTQYF
TRBV6-6	TRBJ1-1	14	TRBD1	.	TGTGCCAGCAGTTCAGGACAGGACTACACTGAAGCTTTCTTT	CASSSGQDYTEAFF
TRBV7-9	TRBJ1-2	16	.	.	TGTTCCAGCAGCACTCAGACAGCAACTAACAACTATGGCTACACCTTC	CSSSTQTATNNYGYTF
TRBV27	TRBJ2-7	15	.	.	TGTGCCAGCGGACGGCGGGCCGAAAGCTCCTACGAGCAGTACTTC	CASGRRAESSYEQYF
TRBV4-2	TRBJ2-3	17	TRBD2	.	TGTGCCAGCAGCCAAAGGACCGGGACTAGAAGCACAGATACGCAGTATTTT	CASSQRTGTRSTDTQYF
TRBV9	TRBJ1-3	13	.	few	TGTGCCAGCAGCTTATGGCCTGGAAACACCATATATTTT	CASSLWPGNTIYF
TRBV5-1	TRBJ2-7	14	.	.	TGCGCCAGCAGCCCGGATCGTCGGGCCTACGAGCAGTACTTC	CASSPDRRAYEQYF
TRBV28	TRBJ1-1	20	.	.	TGTGCCAGCAGCCCTTCCGATAGTATCCAATATGCGATTGGGAACACTGAAGCTTTCTTT	CASSPSDSIQYAIGNTEAFF
TRBV15	TRBJ2-7	15	TRBD2	few	TGTGCCACCAGCAGAGATCTGGGACTAGCCTACGAGCAGTACTTC	CATSRDLGLAYEQYF
TRBV15	TRBJ2-7	14	TRBD1	.	TGTGCCACCAGCGGTGCCGGGACAGCCTACGAGCAGTACTTC	CATSGAGTAYEQYF
TRBV5-1	TRBJ2-2	18	TRBD2	.	TGCGCCAGCAGCGACGGACTAGCGGGACCTACGTTTGCCGGGGAGCTGTTTTTT	CASSDGLAGPTFAGELFF
TRBV27	TRBJ1-1	13	.	.	TGTGCCAGCAGGGACAGTAGCTGGGCTGAAGCTTTCTTT	CASRDSSWAEAFF
TRBV7-2	TRBJ2-5	11	.	.	TGTGCCAGCAGCTTCGGTGAGACCCAGTACTTC	CASSFGETQYF
TRBV18	TRBJ1-1	16	TRBD1	.	TGTGCCAGCTCACCGGACAGGGCTTACGGAAACACTGAAGCTTTCTTT	CASSPDRAYGNTEAFF
TRBV6-1	TRBJ2-1	15	TRBD2	.	TGTGCCAGCAGTGAAGCAAGCGGGACCTACAATGAGCAGTTCTTC	CASSEASGTYNEQFF
TRBV28	TRBJ2-7	14	TRBD1	.	TGTGCCAGCCGAAGACAGGGGGCGTCCTACGAGCAGTACTTC	CASRRQGASYEQYF
TRBV29-1	TRBJ2-1	14	TRBD1	.	TGCAGCGTTGACGGCTGGGGACAGGGGGATGAGCAGTTCTTC	CSVDGWGQGDEQFF
TRBV27	TRBJ2-1	15	.	.	TGTGCCAGCAGTTTAATGGGACTGTCCTACAATGAGCAGTTCTTC	CASSLMGLSYNEQFF
TRBV7-2	TRBJ2-1	16	TRBD2	once	TGTGCCAGCAGCGGCCAGCGGGGGGGCTTCAACAATGAGCAGTTCTTC	CASSGQRGGFNNEQFF
TRBV7-3	TRBJ2-1	16	TRBD2	.	TGTGCCAGCAGCCTTACGGGACTAGCGGAGGGAGCTGAGCAGTTCTTC	CASSLTGLAEGAEQFF
TRBV21-1	TRBJ1-5	17	.	.	TGTGCCAGCAGCAAGGAGGGACAGCCTTATAGCAATCAGCCCCAGCATTTT	CASSKEGQPYSNQPQHF
TRBV6-5	TRBJ2-7	15	TRBD2	once	TGTGCCAGCAGTAATCAAGCGGGGGCCCCCTACGAGCAGTACTTC	CASSNQAGAPYEQYF
TRBV7-9	TRBJ2-3	16	TRBD2	.	TGTGCCAGCAGCCCGGGGACTAGCGGGAGGTTGGATACGCAGTATTTT	CASSPGTSGRLDTQYF
TRBV2	TRBJ2-3	14	TRBD1	once	TGTGCCAGCAGTGTGGACAGGGGGAGGTATACGCAGTATTTT	CASSVDRGRYTQYF
TRBV6-5	TRBJ2-5	14	TRBD1	.	TGTGCCAGCAGCATACAGGGGGCCCAAGAGACCCAGTACTTC	CASSIQGAQETQYF
TRBV5-4	TRBJ2-5	16	.	.	TGTGCCAGCAGCTTGGCTCTCAGCGGTGGACAAGAGACCCAGTACTTC	CASSLALSGGQETQYF
TRBV7-9	TRBJ2-7	14	.	once	TGTGCCAGCAGCTCCGACAGGAGCTCCTACGAGCAGTACTTC	CASSSDRSSYEQYF
TRBV6-6	TRBJ1-1	15	.	few	TGTGCCAGCAGGGGCACCCTCAGTGGGAACACTGAAGCTTTCTTT	CASRGTLSGNTEAFF